This T cell receptor (beta chain) was sequenced during a study of beta chain features in type 1 diabetes (dated by TCRdb to between 2018 and 2020). For context, the study as a whole: No differences in mean age, gender distribution, total cell number or subset yield were found between patients and healthy donors. In the study, recently diagnosed type 1 diabetes patients and matched healthy donors were compared on the TCRB repertoires of their sorted circulating CD4+ T cell subsets. A total of approximately 100 million sorted cells were examined across all samples, and the number of cells per subset was strongly correlated with RNA yield. Naive and central memory subsets were obtained from all 28 donors, but regulatory and stem cell-like memory subsets were isolated from only 8 patients and roughly eight healthy donors. The full study reports these points: Because small numbers of individuals were included in the HLA sub-analyses, any influence of HLA type on TCRB rearrangement was left unresolved. Patients with type 1 diabetes made fewer insertions and deleted more nucleotides at VDJ recombination sites, implying thymic rearrangement abnormalities. Because cDNA was sequenced instead of genomic DNA, highly expressing activated cells could be over-represented, though the groups showed no difference in activation or CD3 levels. A moderate but significant shortening of TCRB CDR3 length was observed in type 1 diabetes patients in all four CD4+ subsets. Naive, central memory and regulatory TCRB repertoires appeared to be more alike among patients than among healthy donors. PCR may preferentially amplify shorter templates, but because patient and control samples were amplified and corrected together, any resulting skew would affect both groups equally.

Regarding this clone: No antigen is known for it. There are no base qualities to consult, and no much larger clone falls within one base.

The entire amount of isolated RNA was reverse transcribed using the High Capacity cDNA Reverse Transcription Kit, so the sequenced TCRB transcripts were expressed ones. Deep immunoSEQ sequencing was applied to naive, central memory and regulatory T cell samples, giving an average of about 3.6 million total reads per sample. Sorted cells were lysed in RLT buffer and RNA was extracted with DNase-treated RNeasy Micro or Mini kits, depending on cell number. To prevent cross-contamination, every cell subset was processed on its own, while patient and healthy donor samples were processed together. Using the immunoSEQ multiplex PCR, TCRB sequences were amplified from cDNA into 87-bp fragments spanning the CDR3 region. Amplicons were sequenced on the Illumina HiSeq platform. Concerning the study's data processing: Synthetic template baselines were used to correct PCR bias computationally, reads within Hamming distance 2 were collapsed, and singletons that could not be merged were discarded. Reads were aligned against IMGT so that V, D and J genes, CDR3 length and insertions or deletions at six rearrangement sites could be assigned. Within each subset, clonotype counts were normalized to sorted cell number, and only after that were true diversity and Gini coefficients computed with the tcR R package. Repertoire sharing was quantified using the overlap coefficient calculated on TCRB nucleotide sequences. As a proxy for the pre-selection repertoire, out-of-frame TCRB sequences from naive cells were analyzed. The clones in this table, taken by TCRdb from immuneACCESS, are in-frame only. Not every clone is retained; where verified, under half of the shortfall comes from an unresolved V gene, and the cause of the rest is unknown. V, J and clone size derive from that table, while D and trimming were established from the DNA sequence. The sample table contains 600,000 or so clones; only one count was recorded for about 14% of them. Of the sample, 0.03% to 0.045% is held by the ten largest clones.

From each donor, a single peripheral blood sample of 95 to 150 mL on average was drawn into heparinised tubes. Using a panel that included CD45RO, CCR7, CD25, CD127, CD95 and CD27, naive, central memory, regulatory and stem cell-like memory CD4+ T cells were sorted on a BD FACSAria II. Every sorted population had a purity above 95%. PBMCs were isolated immediately by Lymphoprep density gradient centrifugation and stained directly without culture. To minimize batch effects, samples were stained and sorted in pairs, one healthy donor with one patient per experiment. V and J lose 9 bases and 4 bases, and a span of 16 bases separates them. The germline V gene gives CDR1 as SNHLY and CDR2 as FYNNEI. Its CDR3 holds 14 amino acids, cysteine through phenylalanine. Only the CDR3 region is kept as DNA, spanning 42 bases read in frame from base 1.

The TCR originated in a man aged 18 to 29 with type 1 diabetes. This sequence uses TRBV2 and TRBJ1-5, and the D gene may be TRBD1, 6 bases matching. The sequenced material came from naive CD4+ T cells from blood. This sample's cell subset or site label indicates: true naive CD4+ T cells. The DNA sequence is given as TGTGCCAGTCTTGGGGGCCAAAGGAATCAGCCCCAGCATTTT. Translated, this is CASLGGQRNQPQHF. The full variable domain, with segments outside the CDR3 supplied by the reference TRBV2 and TRBJ1-5 proteins, appears as EPEVTQTPSHQVTQMGQEVILRCVPISNHLYFYWYRQILGQKVEFLVSFYNNEISEKSEIFDDQFSVERPDGSNFTLKIRSTKLEDSAMYFCASLGGQRNQPQHFGDGTRLSIL.